This T cell receptor (beta chain) was identified during a study of regulatory T cells in long-lasting Graves disease. The CDR3 has 13 residues. The ends were cut back, 5 bases at V and 4 bases at J, with 8 bases in the middle. Germline V gives CDR1 SGHTA, CDR2 FQGNSA. Arm-PCR of CDR3 regions and iRepertoire HTBI primers were used to build TCR beta libraries. A single record per CDR3 protein comes from TCRdb applying MiXCR to the multiplex PCR reads. Of a few hundred thousand distinct CDR3 sequences in the sample, 23% are singletons; the top ten hold about a quarter. This clonotype was seen a handful of times. Its antigen is undetermined. Specified time point: persistent/refractory GD, antithyroid drugs over 5 years with positive TRAb. The TCR library used RNA extracted from PBMCs. Graves' disease diagnoses followed American Thyroid Association guidelines. Study-wide results and limits: Persistent disease preferred TRBV28, TRBJ1-2 and TRBJ2-5; new disease, TRBV20-1 and TRBJ2-1. Persistent patients had a count of shared public clonotypes (more than 2,500) that exceeded that of new patients (about 930).

The J gene is TRBJ2-2, the V gene TRBV7-2; no firm D call. This TCR was sampled from a female donor with Graves disease. Sequencing used peripheral blood mononuclear cells (PBMCs), obtained when the disease was refractory, from a patient treated with antithyroid drugs. CDR3 DNA: TGTGCCAGCAGCCAGAGACCCACCGGGGAGCTGTTTTTT. It translates to CASSQRPTGELFF.